This entry is about one T cell receptor (beta chain). Antigen specificity is unknown. The same CDR3 also results from other DNA sequences found in this sample. Use of 60 Vbeta and 13 Jbeta primers characterized the PCR. The table came from immunoSEQ multiplex PCR; TCRdb's copy has only in-frame clones and leaves some out. The table shows about 160,000 clones, with around 80% occurring only once. The data stem from a study of cytomegalovirus exposure and HLA in healthy donors. General study findings and limits: Because they were indistinguishable, some V segments, including TRBV6-2 and TRBV6-3, were excluded.

This CDR3 has 13 amino acids. With 3 bases removed from V and 2 bases from J, the gap between germline ends came to 7 bases. Per the germline V gene, CDR1 is SGHRS and CDR2 is YFSETQ. The V and J genes are TRBV5-1 and TRBJ2-3; D possibly corresponds to TRBD2 (5 bases). The sample was PBMCs. This clonotype originated in a woman aged 25 to 39 in good health and CMV-seropositive. CDR3 DNA sequence: TGCGCCAGCAGCTCCGGGGACACAGATACGCAGTATTTT. Translated, it gives CASSSGDTDTQYF.